A single sample gave rise to the 31 T cell receptor beta chains below, sequenced in a study of blood T cell repertoires in COVID-19. TCRdb's table, derived via immunoSEQ multiplex PCR, lists solely in-frame clones and lacks some. Of some 330,000 clones listed, nearly 90% are singletons. Sequencing was performed on peripheral blood. Every receptor here comes from a woman in her twenties or thirties with COVID-19, enrolled during active disease.

V usage is TRBV6-5 and J usage is TRBJ1-5; TRBD1 aligns across 7 bases. Trimming took 4 bases from V and 6 from J; bases not matched to a gene: 6. CDR1 is MNHEY, CDR2 SVGAGI, per germline. This CDR3 contains 14 residues. The DNA for the CDR3 is TGTGCCAGCAGTTCAACAGGGGAGACTCAGCCCCAGCATTTT. Translated, it gives CASSSTGETQPQHF.

J is TRBJ1-2 and V is TRBV2, with no clear D. V was clipped by 2 bases and J by 8 bases, with 12 bases between them. The CDR3 covers 13 residues. Germline CDR1 reads SNHLY; CDR2 reads FYNNEI. The CDR3 spells CASSEPGFGGYTF. CDR3 in DNA: TGTGCCAGCAGTGAACCCGGGTTCGGGGGCTACACCTTC.

The table lists this clone with a count of one. The CDR3 DNA reads as TGTGCCGAAGGCGGGGCCCCCTATGGCTACACCTTC. Protein sequence: CAEGGAPYGYTF. V gene TRBV2 combines with J gene TRBJ1-2, with a weak D call TRBD1 (5 bases). CDR1 is SNHLY, CDR2 FYNNEI, per germline. This CDR3 is built from 12 residues. V lost 11 bases and J 4 bases, leaving 14 bases between the germline ends.

This chain uses TRBV23-1 with TRBJ2-6, with no clear D. TRBV23-1 is recorded as an ORF, its role being uncertain. The CDR3 is 16 residues long. Trimming took off 0 bases at V and 7 bases at J, with 13 bases between the two ends. DNA of the CDR3: TGCGCCAGCAGTCAATCGAGTCCGTTTTCTGCCAACGTCCTGACTTTC. Amino acids: CASSQSSPFSANVLTF.

V is TRBV11-3 and J is TRBJ2-3; D uncertain. Trimming took 0 bases from V and 6 from J, leaving 7 bases between them. This CDR3 has 13 residues. Germline V gene lookup returns CDR1 SGHNT and CDR2 YENEEA. CDR3 loop: CASSLDREDTQYF. The CDR3 DNA reads TGTGCCAGCAGCTTAGATCGAGAGGATACGCAGTATTTT.

The chain recombines TRBV6-5 with TRBJ1-5; TRBD1 matches 9 bases. This CDR3 comprises 16 residues. Germline-derived CDR1 and CDR2 are MNHEY and SVGAGI. The trim removed 0 bases at V and 6 bases at J, leaving 6 bases unmatched. In DNA form, the CDR3 reads TGTGCCAGCAGTTACTCAGGGACAGGGTCAGGTCAGCCCCAGCATTTT. As protein: CASSYSGTGSGQPQHF.

This chain joins TRBV18 and TRBJ2-1, with 11 positions matching TRBD2. V lost 6 bases and J lost 3; bases outside the gene matches: 4. The CDR3 has 15 amino acids. Germline V gene lookup returns CDR1 KGHSH and CDR2 LQKENI. The CDR3 coding sequence is TGTGCCAGCTCCTCGACTAGCGGGAACTACAATGAGCAGTTCTTC. It translates to CASSSTSGNYNEQFF.

The chain carries TRBV28 and TRBJ2-2, with TRBD1 matching 12 bases. The CDR3 is made up of 15 amino acids. Germline loops: CDR1 MDHEN, CDR2 SYDVKM. Losses at the gene ends were 7 bases for V and 6 bases for J; bases not matched to a gene: 6. This CDR3 is CASILGTGGSGELFF. The CDR3 coding sequence is TGTGCCAGCATTCTGGGGACAGGGGGCTCCGGGGAGCTGTTTTTT.

The CDR3 is CATFERGEAGELFF. The CDR3 DNA follows: TGTGCCACCTTTGAGCGGGGGGAGGCCGGGGAGCTGTTTTTT. The chain recombines TRBV28 with TRBJ2-2, with 9 bases aligning to TRBD2. This CDR3 is 14 amino acids long. CDR1 MDHEN and CDR2 SYDVKM come from the germline V gene. Trimming took 10 bases from V and 6 from J; bases not matched to a gene: 9.

This chain uses TRBV7-9 with TRBJ1-3; 7 bases align to TRBD1. This CDR3 spans 16 amino acids. Germline CDR1 SEHNR, CDR2 FQNEAQ (reference sequence). V shed 5 bases and J 1 base; nucleotides not matched to a gene: 8. The CDR3 DNA sequence: TGTGCCAGCAGCCGACAGGGTGGCGGATCTGGAAACACCATATATTTT. Amino acid sequence: CASSRQGGGSGNTIYF.

This clone was picked up one time. The genes are TRBV11-3 and TRBJ1-1; 7 positions agree with TRBD1. This CDR3 contains 13 residues. V trimming: 5 bases; J trimming: 4 bases; junction bases outside the gene matches: 4. Germline V gene data show CDR1 as SGHNT and CDR2 as YENEEA. The CDR3: CASSPTGLTEAFF. CDR3 sequence (DNA): TGTGCCAGCAGCCCGACAGGGCTCACTGAAGCTTTCTTT.

V and J are TRBV24-1 and TRBJ2-1; 7 nucleotides line up with TRBD2. Looked up from germline, CDR1 is KGHDR and CDR2 is SFDVKD. J lost 10 bases, V lost 4 bases, and 0 bases had no gene match. The CDR3 is made up of 11 amino acids. Written as DNA, the CDR3 is TGTGCCACCAGTGAGGGGGGGGAGCAGTTCTTC. Amino acid sequence: CATSEGGEQFF.

The chain is built from TRBV28 and TRBJ1-2; D possibly corresponds to TRBD1 (6 bases). The CDR3 length is 17 residues. Trimming stripped 4 bases from V and 8 bases from J, with 26 bases between. Germline V CDR1 and CDR2: MDHEN, SYDVKM. In DNA, the CDR3 is TGTGCCAGCAGTTCATACCTTCAGGGGTTAGGGATGTACGGCTACACCTTC. Encoded protein: CASSSYLQGLGMYGYTF.

The chain combines TRBV6-1 with TRBJ1-1; D possibly corresponds to TRBD1 (5 bases). V was shortened by 3 bases and J by 5 bases, with 19 bases between the two germline ends. The CDR3 loop spans 16 amino acids. The germline gives CDR1 MNHNS, CDR2 SASEGT. Written as DNA, the CDR3 is TGTGCCAGCAGTGACGGATCCCTCGGGGGGGTAACTGAAGCTTTCTTT. It encodes CASSDGSLGGVTEAFF.

The rearrangement joins TRBV11-2 to TRBJ2-7; TRBD1 matches at 9 bases. This CDR3 has 16 residues. In germline, CDR1 is SGHAT, CDR2 FQNNGV. The junction had 6 bases not matched to a gene; V was cut back by 1 base and J by 2 bases. CDR3 coding DNA: TGTGCCAGCAGCTTAGTGTTGGGACAGGGCGCCTACGAGCAGTACTTC. Translated: CASSLVLGQGAYEQYF. Variable domain in full (rest from reference TRBV11-2 and TRBJ2-7): EAGVAQSPRYKIIEKRQSVAFWCNPISGHATLYWYQQILGQGPKLLIQFQNNGVVDDSQLPKDRFSAERLKGVDSTLKIQPAKLEDSAVYLCASSLVLGQGAYEQYFGPGTRLTVT.

The chain employs TRBV28 and TRBJ1-1; D is undetermined. The germline V gene encodes CDR1 MDHEN and CDR2 SYDVKM. The CDR3 sequence is 13 residues long. V shed 5 bases and J shed 7 bases, with 14 bases lying between them. CDR3 in amino acids: CASSTVATDEAFF. The CDR3 DNA is TGTGCCAGCAGTACGGTAGCGACGGATGAAGCTTTCTTT.

The gene calls are TRBV5-6 and TRBJ1-1; possibly TRBD1 for D (5 bases). CDR1 SGHDT and CDR2 YYEEEE come from the germline V gene. The CDR3 covers 17 residues. V lost 0 bases and J 0 bases, leaving 15 bases between the germline ends. The CDR3 is CASSLVGREGMNTEAFF. The DNA for the CDR3 is TGTGCCAGCAGCTTGGTTGGCAGGGAGGGCATGAACACTGAAGCTTTCTTT.

The chain has TRBV13 and TRBJ1-2, with D unclear. CDR1 is PRHDT, CDR2 FYEKMQ, per germline (reference sequence). Trimming took off 3 bases at V and 0 bases at J, with 8 bases between the two ends. The CDR3 consists of 14 residues. The CDR3 nucleotides read TGTGCCAGCAGCTTTTTAGAGACTAACTATGGCTACACCTTC. Translation gives CASSFLETNYGYTF.

In this sample, this clone turned up once. CDR3 in DNA: TGTGCCAGCAGCCCAGGGACAGGGGGCGCCTTAAATGAAAAACTGTTTTTT. It codes for CASSPGTGGALNEKLFF. The rearrangement links TRBV5-5 to TRBJ1-4; 12 bases are a match to TRBD1. The CDR3 length is 17 residues. The ends lost 4 bases at V and 5 bases at J; junction bases unmatched: 9. Germline CDR1 SGHKS, CDR2 YYEKEE (reference sequence).

The gene calls are TRBV19 and TRBJ2-3, with TRBD2 identical over 12 bases. V trimming: 7 bases; J trimming: 6 bases; junction bases outside the gene matches: 5. The CDR3 sequence is 14 residues long. CDR1 LNHDA and CDR2 SQIVND come from the germline V gene (reference sequence). The CDR3 protein is CASNPSGGADTQYF. The CDR3 DNA follows: TGTGCCAGTAATCCTAGCGGGGGGGCTGATACGCAGTATTTT.

The chain uses TRBV7-2 and TRBJ2-3; tentatively, D is TRBD2 (5 bases). The CDR3 loop spans 15 amino acids. Trimming pared 6 bases from V and 6 bases from J, leaving 19 bases between. Germline V gene sequence: CDR1 SGHTA, CDR2 FQGNSA. Written as DNA, the CDR3 is TGTGCCAGCAGTCAAACCCCCGGGGTGGGTGATACGCAGTATTTT. The encoded protein is CASSQTPGVGDTQYF.

The chain recombines TRBV2 with TRBJ1-5; D remains ambiguous. The V and J ends lost 8 bases and 10 bases respectively, with 6 bases between them. The CDR3 loop spans 9 amino acids. The germline gives CDR1 SNHLY, CDR2 FYNNEI. CDR3 coding DNA: TGTGCCAGCGGGCGCCCCCAGCATTTT. It codes for CASGRPQHF.

The chain links TRBV2 to TRBJ1-5; tentative D call: TRBD1 (5 bases). The CDR3 spans 13 residues. The germline CDR1 and CDR2 sequences are SNHLY and FYNNEI. Trimming cost V 7 bases and J 7 bases, with 14 bases left between them. The DNA of the CDR3 is TGTGCCAGCACCCCAGGGATCGGGCAGCCCCAGCATTTT. This codes for CASTPGIGQPQHF.

V and J are TRBV7-8 and TRBJ2-5; 9 positions match TRBD2. V dropped 0 bases and J dropped 0; count of bases not matched to a gene: 2. The CDR3 has 16 residues. Per the germline V gene, CDR1 is SGHVS and CDR2 is FQNEAQ. CDR3 bases: TGTGCCAGCAGCTTAGCTAGCGGGGGTTACCAAGAGACCCAGTACTTC. Protein product: CASSLASGGYQETQYF.

The chain joins TRBV6-5 to TRBJ2-7; tentative D call: TRBD1 (5 bases). CDR3 length equals 13 residues. Germline assignment: CDR1 MNHEY and CDR2 SVGAGI. With 6 bases removed from V and 2 bases from J, the gap between germline ends came to 11 bases. The CDR3 sequence: CASSRAVPYEQYF. In DNA, the CDR3 is TGTGCCAGCAGCAGGGCCGTCCCCTACGAGCAGTACTTC.

The genes are TRBV6-5 and TRBJ1-6; D not certain. CDR1 is MNHEY, CDR2 SVGAGI, per germline. The CDR3 contains 13 residues. Deletions cut 8 bases from V and 9 bases from J, with 14 bases between. CDR3 protein: CASGGSSGSPLHF. In DNA form, the CDR3 reads TGTGCCAGCGGCGGTTCCTCGGGTTCACCCCTCCACTTT.

As DNA, the CDR3 is TGTGCCAGTGGAAACAGGGAGAACTACGAGCAGTACTTC. Its translation is CASGNRENYEQYF. This chain links TRBV6-1 with TRBJ2-7; maybe TRBD1 (6 bases). V shed 9 bases and J shed 3 bases, with 15 bases lying between them. The CDR3 has 13 amino acids. CDR1 and CDR2 (germline): MNHNS, SASEGT.

This clone was seen just once. The chain is built from TRBV12-5 and TRBJ1-2; D not certain. V dropped 2 bases and J dropped 0 bases, with 13 bases sitting between them. The CDR3 length is 16 residues. The germline CDR1 and CDR2 sequences are LGHNT and FRNRAP. The CDR3 region has the DNA TGTGCTAGTGGTTTGCCTCTTCTGGCGGCTAACTATGGCTACACCTTC. As protein: CASGLPLLAANYGYTF.

The chain carries TRBV7-2 and TRBJ1-1, with D maybe TRBD1 (5 bases). The CDR3 covers 14 residues. CDR1 is SGHTA, CDR2 FQGNSA, per germline. V was trimmed by 4 bases and J by 1 base, leaving 10 bases between them. CDR3 sequence: CASSSGHTNTEAFF. CDR3 coding DNA: TGTGCCAGCAGCTCCGGACATACGAACACTGAAGCTTTCTTT.

This chain uses TRBV7-2 with TRBJ1-5; 9 bases fit TRBD1. CDR3 length: 17 residues. From germline, CDR1 is SGHTA and CDR2 FQGNSA. With 3 bases clipped from V and 1 base from J, the junction kept 7 bases outside the gene matches. In DNA form, the CDR3 reads TGTGCCAGCAGCTTGCGTGGCGGGACAGGGAGCAATCAGCCCCAGCATTTT. Amino acid sequence: CASSLRGGTGSNQPQHF.

The CDR3, as DNA: TGTGCCAGCAGTTTGGACAGGGGCTCAGATACGCAGTATTTT. Translation gives CASSLDRGSDTQYF. This chain links TRBV6-4 with TRBJ2-3; 9 bases agree with TRBD1. Trimming at V came to 5 bases and at J to 4 bases, leaving 4 bases not matched to a gene. Germline V gene sequence: CDR1 MRHNA, CDR2 SNTAGT. CDR3 length equals 14 residues.